The next 2 T cell receptor beta chains were all read from a single sample in a study of human T cells and chemical hapten exposure. Documented time point: patch test 2, 6 weeks after DPC sensitization. Stated treatment: therapeutic diphenylcyclopropenone sensitization with weekly scalp DPC. TCRdb analysed the RACE reads with MiXCR anew, one entry per CDR3 protein. The data hold about 140,000 distinct CDR3 sequences, with 12% observed a single time. The sequenced sample was whole blood, obtained in connection with sensitization to the hapten diphenylcyclopropenone (DPC). These TCRs come from a woman aged 45-65 years with alopecia areata. Some clones in this sample may be carry-over from other donors' samples.

The rearrangement links TRBV9 to TRBJ2-5; a weak D match, TRBD1 (6 bases). The CDR3 is made up of 15 amino acids. V lost 0 bases to trimming and J lost 4 bases, with 13 bases between them. CDR1 is SGDLS and CDR2 is YYNGEE in the germline V gene. As DNA, the CDR3 is TGTGCCAGCAGCGTAGAGGGGGTCCTCAGAGAGACCCAGTACTTC. Residues: CASSVEGVLRETQYF.

This clonotype was seen only a few times. The V gene is TRBV12-3 or TRBV12-4, the J gene TRBJ2-3; 10 bases agree with TRBD1. V gave up 6 bases and J gave up 5 bases; unmatched junction bases: 17. CDR3 size: 18 residues. In DNA form, the CDR3 reads TGTGCCAGCAGCCAAAGGGGTTTGACAGGGGGCTCGGGAGATACGCAGTATTTT. Its translation is CASSQRGLTGGSGDTQYF.